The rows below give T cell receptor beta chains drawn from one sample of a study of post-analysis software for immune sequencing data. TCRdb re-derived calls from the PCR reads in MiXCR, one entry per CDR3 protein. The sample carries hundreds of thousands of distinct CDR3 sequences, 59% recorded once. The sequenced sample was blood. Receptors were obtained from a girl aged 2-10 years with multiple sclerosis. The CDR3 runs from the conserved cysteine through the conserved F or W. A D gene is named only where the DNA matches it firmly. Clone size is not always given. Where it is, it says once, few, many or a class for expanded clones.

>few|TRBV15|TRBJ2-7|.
TGTGCCACCAGCAGAGTCGGCAGGTACGAGCAGTACTTC
CATSRVGRYEQYF
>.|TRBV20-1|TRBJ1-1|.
TGCAGTGCTACGAGGGTCGGCCCGAACACTGAAGCTTTCTTT
CSATRVGPNTEAFF
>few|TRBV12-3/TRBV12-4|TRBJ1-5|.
TGTGCCAGCAGTCGGACCGGGAACGATCAGCCCCAGCATTTT
CASSRTGNDQPQHF
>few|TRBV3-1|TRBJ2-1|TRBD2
TGTGCCAGCAGCCAAGAATTGAGGGAGGGGAATGAGCAGTTCTTC
CASSQELREGNEQFF
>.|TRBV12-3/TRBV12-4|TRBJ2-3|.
TGTGCCAGCAGTAACCAAGTCACAGATACGCAGTATTTT
CASSNQVTDTQYF
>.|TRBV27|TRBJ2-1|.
TGTGCCAGCAGTTTTCGGTGGGAGAGGGGCAATGAGCAGTTCTTC
CASSFRWERGNEQFF
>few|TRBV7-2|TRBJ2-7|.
TGTGCCAGCAGCTTAGCGTACAGGGATTACGAGCAGTACTTC
CASSLAYRDYEQYF
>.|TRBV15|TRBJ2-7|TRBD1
TGTGCCACCAGCAGAAACAGGGGACCCTACGAGCAGTACTTC
CATSRNRGPYEQYF
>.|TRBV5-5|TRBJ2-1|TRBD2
TGTGCCAGCAGCTTGTCGGGAGGGGCAAACAATGAGCAGTTCTTC
CASSLSGGANNEQFF
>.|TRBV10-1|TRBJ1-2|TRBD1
TGCGCCAGCAGTTCTTCAGGGGGCGAGGATGGCTACACCTTC
CASSSSGGEDGYTF